The 26 T cell receptor beta chains below all came from one sample that was sequenced in a study of blood T cell repertoires in COVID-19. TCRdb keeps only in-frame clones here, not all; method: immunoSEQ multiplex PCR. This table has some 200,000 clones, roughly four fifths appearing once. Sequencing was done on a sample of peripheral blood. These receptors were taken from a woman older than 75 with COVID-19, enrolled during active disease.

The chain has TRBV7-9 and TRBJ1-6, with D uncertain. Between the trimmed V and J ends, which lost 3 bases and 9 bases, there was a span of 6 bases. Germline loops: CDR1 SEHNR, CDR2 FQNEAQ (reference sequence). This CDR3 has 12 amino acids. The DNA for the CDR3 is TGTGCCAGCAGCTTCGGTAGTTCACCCCTCCACTTT. This encodes CASSFGSSPLHF.

This clone showed up just a few times. The chain has TRBV5-6 and TRBJ1-2; weak D call: TRBD1 (6 bases). The germline V gene has CDR1 SGHDT and CDR2 YYEEEE. Trimming left V 6 bases short and J 7 bases short, with 16 bases between. The CDR3 is made up of 13 amino acids. DNA for the CDR3: TGTGCCAGCAACGCGTGGGGGGGCTTTGGCTACACCTTC. Translation: CASNAWGGFGYTF.

This clone was found once. The rearrangement joins TRBV29-1 to TRBJ2-7; D might be TRBD1 (7 bases). Per the germline V gene, CDR1 is SQVTM and CDR2 is ANQGSEA. The CDR3 runs to 12 residues. The ends were cut back, 6 bases at V and 0 bases at J, with 9 bases in the middle. CDR3 sequence reads: CSVRGASYEQYF. The CDR3, as DNA: TGCAGCGTCAGGGGGGCCTCCTACGAGCAGTACTTC.

The genes are TRBV2 and TRBJ2-7; D is perhaps TRBD2 (5 bases). The V gene lost 10 bases and the J gene lost 0 bases, with 13 bases spanning the gap. The germline CDR1 and CDR2 sequences are SNHLY and FYNNEI. CDR3 length equals 13 residues. CDR3 DNA: TGTGCCATCACTAGAGCCAGCTCCTACGAGCAGTACTTC. Translation: CAITRASSYEQYF. The variable domain in full, with the rest retrieved from reference TRBV2 and TRBJ2-7, is EPEVTQTPSHQVTQMGQEVILRCVPISNHLYFYWYRQILGQKVEFLVSFYNNEISEKSEIFDDQFSVERPDGSNFTLKIRSTKLEDSAMYFCAITRASSYEQYFGPGTRLTVT.

J is TRBJ2-1 and V is TRBV7-8, with 11 bases matching TRBD2. Germline V gene data show CDR1 as SGHVS and CDR2 as FQNEAQ. CDR3 size: 16 residues. With V trimmed by 2 bases and J by 4 bases, 4 bases remained unmatched. CDR3 sequence (DNA): TGTGCCAGCAGCTTACAGACTAGCGGGACATACAATGAGCAGTTCTTC. Translation: CASSLQTSGTYNEQFF.

In the case of this clone: Other DNA sequences in the sample encode the same CDR3. The chain has TRBV9 and TRBJ1-5; 7 positions match TRBD1. This CDR3 has 14 amino acids. J gave up 4 bases and V 0 bases, and 1 base lay outside the gene matches. CDR1 and CDR2 from the germline V gene are SGDLS and YYNGEE. This CDR3 reads CASSVAGGNQPQHF. In nucleotides, the CDR3 is TGTGCCAGCAGCGTAGCAGGGGGAAATCAGCCCCAGCATTTT.

The chain uses TRBV25-1 and TRBJ2-1; 7 bases fit TRBD1. This CDR3 region has 14 residues. Unmatched junction bases numbered 8, after V lost 6 bases and J lost 6 bases. Germline V lookup: CDR1 MGHDK, CDR2 SYGVNS. In DNA, the CDR3 is TGTGCCAGCAGACCGGGACAGCTCCTCAATGAGCAGTTCTTC. This sequence encodes CASRPGQLLNEQFF.

This clone was counted a few times. CDR3 coding DNA: TGTGCCAGCAGGGCCACCGGGACAGGCCTCTACGAGCAGTACTTC. Translating gives CASRATGTGLYEQYF. The chain has TRBV28 and TRBJ2-7, with 8 nucleotides matching TRBD1. With 6 bases clipped from V and 3 bases from J, the junction kept 10 bases outside the gene matches. CDR3 length: 15 residues. The germline CDR1 and CDR2 sequences are MDHEN and SYDVKM.

The CDR3 DNA reads as TGTGCCAGCAGTCGAGGACAAGCCACTGAAGCTTTCTTT. Encoded protein: CASSRGQATEAFF. The chain combines TRBV6-6 with TRBJ1-1, with D possibly being TRBD1 (5 bases). The CDR3 covers 13 residues. CDR1 MNHNY and CDR2 SVGAGI come from the germline V gene (reference sequence). V lost 5 bases and J 4 bases, leaving 11 bases between the germline ends.

This clone was picked up one time. This rearrangement joins TRBV11-3 to TRBJ1-1; TRBD1 might be the D (5 bases). V lost 5 bases and J lost 4, with 5 bases in between. Per the germline V gene, CDR1 is SGHNT and CDR2 is YENEEA. The CDR3 is 11 amino acids. In DNA form, the CDR3 reads TGTGCCAGCAGCCAGGGCACTGAAGCTTTCTTT. This codes for CASSQGTEAFF.

This sequence joins TRBV28 and TRBJ2-2; 8 bases agree with TRBD1. The CDR3 totals 17 residues. Per germline, CDR1 MDHEN and CDR2 SYDVKM. Trimming removed 6 bases from V and 5 bases from J; junction bases left unmatched: 14. The CDR3 loop reads CASRPDPSDRATGELFF. Written as DNA, the CDR3 is TGTGCCAGCAGACCCGACCCTTCGGACAGGGCGACCGGGGAGCTGTTTTTT.

The chain couples TRBV6-5 to TRBJ1-5, with 7 positions matching TRBD1. After removal of 7 bases from V and 2 bases from J, the junction contained 8 bases not matched to a gene. The CDR3 covers 15 residues. CDR1 MNHEY and CDR2 SVGAGI come from the germline V gene. CDR3 loop: CASIPDRVGNQPQHF. The CDR3 DNA reads TGTGCCAGCATCCCCGACAGGGTAGGCAATCAGCCCCAGCATTTT.

This chain uses TRBV3-1 (or the pseudogene TRBV3-2) with TRBJ2-5, with 7 bases aligning to TRBD2. The CDR3 has 15 residues. Trimming at V came to 4 bases and at J to 1 base, leaving 6 bases not matched to a gene. Germline CDR1 LGHDT, CDR2 YNNKEL (reference sequence). This CDR3 reads CASSPGSGRQETQYF. The CDR3 nucleotides read TGTGCCAGCAGCCCAGGTAGCGGGCGCCAAGAGACCCAGTACTTC.

This chain links TRBV5-5 with TRBJ1-2; 8 bases line up with TRBD1. The ends lost 0 bases at V and 7 bases at J; junction bases unmatched: 11. CDR3 length: 16 residues. Germline V CDR1 and CDR2: SGHKS, YYEKEE (reference sequence). Here the CDR3 DNA reads TGTGCCAGCAGCTTGGACTCGTGGCAGGGGGCTTTTGGCTACACCTTC. Translation: CASSLDSWQGAFGYTF.

The chain employs TRBV27 and TRBJ2-7, with D possibly matching TRBD1 (6 bases). V was shortened by 4 bases and J by 2 bases, with 12 bases between the two germline ends. This CDR3 contains 14 residues. Looked up from germline, CDR1 is MNHEY and CDR2 is SMNVEV (reference sequence). CDR3 in DNA: TGTGCCAGCAGTTCGGTACAGGGAACCTACGAGCAGTACTTC. Translating it yields CASSSVQGTYEQYF.

The V gene is TRBV30, the J gene TRBJ1-6; 7 nucleotides match TRBD1. CDR1 and CDR2 (germline): GTSNPN, SVGIG (reference sequence). This CDR3 has 14 residues. V gave up 3 bases and J gave up 6 bases; unmatched junction bases: 5. Written as DNA, the CDR3 is TGTGCCTGGAGGGTGGGGACAGTTAATTCACCCCTCCACTTT. Translating it yields CAWRVGTVNSPLHF.

This clone occurred a few times. The J gene is TRBJ2-2, the V gene TRBV23-1; weak D call: TRBD1 (5 bases). TRBV23-1 falls under the ORF class, with uncertain function. This CDR3 has 17 amino acids. V lost 0 bases and J 2 bases, leaving 13 bases between the germline ends. DNA of the CDR3: TGCGCCAGCAGTCAATCTTTCCGGACAACTAACACCGGGGAGCTGTTTTTT. Encoded protein: CASSQSFRTTNTGELFF.

There are a few counts of this clone. The V gene is TRBV11-2, the J gene TRBJ2-1; perhaps TRBD2 as D (5 bases). Germline CDR1 is SGHAT and CDR2 is FQNNGV. Deletions cut 2 bases from V and 2 bases from J, with 7 bases between. The CDR3 loop spans 14 amino acids. Here the CDR3 DNA reads TGTGCCAGCAGCTTAACTAGAACCTACAATGAGCAGTTCTTC. Its translation: CASSLTRTYNEQFF.

The chain has TRBV4-1 and TRBJ2-2; TRBD1 matches at 9 bases. This CDR3 has 15 residues. V dropped 3 bases and J dropped 6; count of bases not matched to a gene: 5. CDR1 and CDR2 from the germline V gene are MGHRA and YSYEKL. CDR3 sequence: CASSHGDREAGELFF. The CDR3 DNA is TGCGCCAGCAGCCATGGGGACAGGGAGGCCGGGGAGCTGTTTTTT.

This sequence joins TRBV3-1 (or the pseudogene TRBV3-2) and TRBJ1-2, with 7 bases matching TRBD1. The CDR3 runs 14 residues. The J segment lost 2 bases and the V segment lost 3 bases, leaving 3 bases of the junction unmatched. Germline-derived CDR1 and CDR2 are LGHDT and YNNKEL (reference sequence). CDR3 amino acids: CASSQGDSNYGYTF. DNA of the CDR3: TGTGCCAGCAGCCAGGGGGACAGCAACTATGGCTACACCTTC.

This chain joins TRBV6-6 and TRBJ2-1; D possibly corresponds to TRBD2 (6 bases). The CDR3 has 12 amino acids. The germline CDR1 and CDR2 sequences are MNHNY and SVGAGI (reference sequence). Trimming shortened V by 5 bases and J by 7 bases, and 9 bases separated the two germline ends. Here the CDR3 reads CASSPGGNEQFF. The CDR3 nucleotides read TGTGCCAGCAGTCCAGGAGGGAATGAGCAGTTCTTC.

The rearrangement uses TRBV19 and TRBJ1-5, with no clear D. Germline assignment: CDR1 LNHDA and CDR2 SQIVND (reference sequence). This CDR3 has 15 amino acids. The V and J ends lost 0 bases and 1 base respectively, with 7 bases between them. The CDR3 sequence: CASSIDGRSNQPQHF. The CDR3 nucleotides are TGTGCCAGTAGTATAGATGGGAGAAGCAATCAGCCCCAGCATTTT.

The J gene is TRBJ1-5, the V gene TRBV7-2, with D hard to call. The germline CDR1 and CDR2 sequences are SGHTA and FQGNSA. The CDR3 is 12 amino acids. The ends were cut back, 1 base at V and 7 bases at J, with 5 bases in the middle. This chain's CDR3 is CASSLVGQPQHF. In nucleotides, the CDR3 is TGTGCCAGCAGCTTAGTCGGGCAGCCCCAGCATTTT. The whole variable domain, remainder taken from reference TRBV7-2 and TRBJ1-5, is GAGVSQSPSNKVTEKGKDVELRCDPISGHTALYWYRQSLGQGLEFLIYFQGNSAPDKSGLPSDRFSAERTGGSVSTLTIQRTQQEDSAVYLCASSLVGQPQHFGDGTRLSIL.

This clone was detected only once. The gene calls are TRBV7-8 and TRBJ2-5; maybe TRBD2 (5 bases). This CDR3 region has 14 residues. Trimming took 1 base from V and 3 from J, leaving 9 bases between them. CDR1 is SGHVS and CDR2 is FQNEAQ in the germline V gene. CDR3 amino acids: CASSLGTQKETQYF. The CDR3 DNA reads as TGTGCCAGCAGCTTAGGGACTCAGAAAGAGACCCAGTACTTC.

This chain uses TRBV11-2 with TRBJ1-5; 9 positions match TRBD1. V trimming: 0 bases; J trimming: 6 bases; junction bases outside the gene matches: 12. This CDR3 is built from 18 residues. Looked up from germline, CDR1 is SGHAT and CDR2 is FQNNGV. This chain's CDR3 is CASSLDPLQGAFVQPQHF. CDR3 nucleotide sequence: TGTGCCAGCAGCTTAGACCCCCTACAGGGGGCTTTTGTTCAGCCCCAGCATTTT. Full variable domain (rest looked up from reference TRBV11-2 and TRBJ1-5): EAGVAQSPRYKIIEKRQSVAFWCNPISGHATLYWYQQILGQGPKLLIQFQNNGVVDDSQLPKDRFSAERLKGVDSTLKIQPAKLEDSAVYLCASSLDPLQGAFVQPQHFGDGTRLSIL.

This chain links TRBV7-2 with TRBJ1-1, with D maybe TRBD1 (5 bases). The CDR3 contains 15 residues. Germline V gives CDR1 SGHTA, CDR2 FQGNSA. V was shortened by 5 bases and J by 4 bases, with 17 bases between the two germline ends. CDR3 region: CASSKPQGRGTEAFF. The CDR3 nucleotides read TGTGCCAGCAGCAAGCCTCAGGGAAGAGGCACTGAAGCTTTCTTT.